A selection of T cell receptor beta chains follows, all from one sample in a study of cytomegalovirus exposure and HLA in healthy donors. Only in-frame clones appear in the TCRdb table, and some are missing; sequencing was by immunoSEQ multiplex PCR. The sample's table shows some 40,000 clones. The sequenced sample consisted of PBMCs. The receptor set was obtained from a male donor in good health and CMV-seronegative. The CDR3 runs from the conserved cysteine through the conserved F or W. The D gene is left open where the match is weak.

CASSPQTGGVEKLFF TGTGCCAGCAGCCCCCAGACAGGGGGCGTTGAAAAACTGTTTTTT TRBJ1-4 TRBD1 TRBV7-9
CASSLEVPGNYGYTF TGTGCCAGCAGCTTAGAGGTTCCAGGGAACTATGGCTACACCTTC TRBJ1-2 . TRBV11-1
CASIPTGGALYDRGYTF TGTGCCAGTATACCGACAGGGGGCGCCTTATACGACAGGGGCTACACCTTC TRBJ1-2 TRBD1 TRBV19
CASSLSTSGTDTQYF TGTGCCAGCAGTTTATCGACTAGCGGCACAGATACGCAGTATTTT TRBJ2-3 TRBD2 TRBV27
CASSDQGGGLTGELFF TGTGCCAGCAGTGATCAGGGCGGGGGCCTCACCGGGGAGCTGTTTTTT TRBJ2-2 . TRBV25-1
CASSDGTYRTQYF TGTGCCAGCAGTGATGGGACTTATCGAACCCAGTACTTC TRBJ2-5 . TRBV6-5
CASSLAGATYEQYF TGTGCCAGCAGTTTAGCGGGGGCTACCTACGAGCAGTACTTC TRBJ2-7 . TRBV28
CASSYSNGGYEQYF TGTGCCAGCAGTTACTCGAACGGGGGGTACGAGCAGTACTTC TRBJ2-7 TRBD2 TRBV6-5
CAWSPGWSQPQHF TGTGCCTGGAGTCCAGGGTGGAGTCAGCCCCAGCATTTT TRBJ1-5 . TRBV30
CASSPPGNRGLSELFF TGTGCCAGCTCACCACCGGGGAACAGGGGGCTCAGTGAACTGTTTTTT TRBJ1-4 TRBD1 TRBV18
CASSETAFLNTEAFF TGTGCCAGCAGTGAAACTGCCTTCCTGAACACTGAAGCTTTCTTT TRBJ1-1 . TRBV6-1
CASSYTRGNYGYTF TGTGCCAGCAGTTACACGAGAGGGAACTATGGCTACACCTTC TRBJ1-2 . TRBV6-5
CSSRGGEFGNTEAFF TGCAGCTCCCGGGGAGGGGAGTTCGGGAACACTGAAGCTTTCTTT TRBJ1-1 . TRBV29-1
CATFLSGNSPLHF TGTGCCACCTTCCTGAGTGGTAATTCACCCCTCCACTTT TRBJ1-6 . TRBV6-6
CASSERWGQGLSGYTF TGTGCCAGCAGTGAAAGGTGGGGGCAAGGCTTGTCTGGCTACACCTTC TRBJ1-2 . TRBV6-1
CASSLGVAGNTIYF TGTGCCAGCAGCTTAGGAGTCGCTGGAAACACCATATATTTT TRBJ1-3 . TRBV11-3
CASLSGEFNNEQFF TGTGCCAGCCTAAGCGGGGAATTCAACAATGAGCAGTTCTTC TRBJ2-1 TRBD2 TRBV6-1
CASSVAGAFFSEQYF TGTGCCAGCAGCGTCGCAGGGGCTTTTTTCTCCGAGCAGTACTTC TRBJ2-7 . TRBV9
CASSVPLTGGGNTIYF TGTGCCAGCAGCGTACCCCTGACAGGGGGTGGAAACACCATATATTTT TRBJ1-3 TRBD1 TRBV7-9
CASSERVNTEAFF TGTGCCAGTAGTGAGAGGGTTAACACTGAAGCTTTCTTT TRBJ1-1 . TRBV19
CASSQVLFYEQYF TGTGCCAGCAGCCAAGTCCTCTTCTACGAGCAGTACTTC TRBJ2-7 . TRBV14
CAISESTSGIGYTQYF TGTGCCATCAGTGAGTCGACTAGCGGGATAGGATATACGCAGTATTTT TRBJ2-3 TRBD2 TRBV10-3
CASSEGDRGLMNTEAFF TGTGCCAGCAGTGAAGGGGACAGGGGTTTGATGAACACTGAAGCTTTCTTT TRBJ1-1 TRBD1 TRBV25-1
CASSSQGIGGANVLTF TGTGCCAGCAGTTCCCAGGGAATAGGTGGGGCCAACGTCCTGACTTTC TRBJ2-6 . TRBV6-4
CASSLRGTHAVDEQFF TGTGCCAGCAGTCTCAGGGGGACTCACGCCGTCGATGAGCAGTTCTTC TRBJ2-1 . TRBV27
CASSLGQRSSYEQHF TGTGCCAGCAGCCTGGGACAGAGATCCTCCTACGAGCAGCACTTC TRBJ2-7 TRBD1 TRBV14
CASSYEQGNTEAFF TGTGCCAGCAGTTACGAACAGGGTAACACTGAAGCTTTCTTT TRBJ1-1 . TRBV6-5
CASSSQGQSVNSPLHF TGTGCCAGTAGTTCCCAGGGACAGAGCGTAAATTCACCCCTCCACTTT TRBJ1-6 TRBD1 TRBV19
CASSLDGGGRTDTQYF TGCGCCAGCAGCTTGGATGGCGGGGGGAGGACAGATACGCAGTATTTT TRBJ2-3 TRBD2 TRBV5-1
CASSLAAGARYEQYF TGTGCCAGCAGCTTAGCCGCAGGGGCGCGTTACGAGCAGTACTTC TRBJ2-7 . TRBV7-6
CASSYLSSSAPMGNEQFF TGTGCCAGCAGTTACCTCTCCTCTAGCGCCCCTATGGGTAATGAGCAGTTCTTC TRBJ2-1 . TRBV2